The rows below give T cell receptor beta chains drawn from one sample of a study of blood T cell repertoires in COVID-19. The protocol was immunoSEQ multiplex PCR, while the TCRdb copy is restricted to in-frame clones and leaves out a portion. The data contain about 85,000 clones, around 90% of them singletons. The specimen sequenced was peripheral blood. The receptors here all came from an elderly woman with active or convalescent COVID-19. CDR3s include the opening cysteine and the closing phenylalanine or tryptophan. Each record gives: D gene, clone size, J gene, V gene, CDR3 DNA, CDR3 protein. D genes are given only for firm matches. Not every row has a clone size; where given, it reads once, few, many or a size class.

TRBD1 | - | TRBJ1-1 | TRBV30 | TGTGCCGGAAGGACAGGGAGGAACACTGAAGCTTTCTTT | CAGRTGRNTEAFF
- | - | TRBJ2-5 | TRBV9 | TGTGCCAGCAGCCCCGGGGGACCGGCCCCTTTGGAGACCCAGTACTTC | CASSPGGPAPLETQYF
- | - | TRBJ2-2 | TRBV4-3 | TGCGCCAGCAGCCAAGACCTAGCATCCGGGGAGCTGTTTTTT | CASSQDLASGELFF
TRBD1 | - | TRBJ1-1 | TRBV6-2/TRBV6-3 | TGTGCCAGCAGTTCGGACAGGGGGCCTGGGGCTTTCTTT | CASSSDRGPGAFF
- | - | TRBJ2-5 | TRBV15 | TGTGCCACCAGCAGACCCGGACAGCAGTACCAAGAGACCCAGTACTTC | CATSRPGQQYQETQYF
- | - | TRBJ2-6 | TRBV28 | TGTGCCAGCTTATTACCCGGGACTGGATTCTCTGGGGCCAACGTCCTGACTTTC | CASLLPGTGFSGANVLTF
- | - | TRBJ2-1 | TRBV7-9 | TGTGCCAGCAGTCAACGGGCCTCGAGGGTCAATGAGCAGTTCTTC | CASSQRASRVNEQFF
- | - | TRBJ1-2 | TRBV19 | TGTGCCAGTAGTATCGGTGGTAACTATGGCTACACCTTC | CASSIGGNYGYTF
TRBD2 | - | TRBJ2-7 | TRBV18 | TGTGCCAGCTCACGTCTAGCGGGAGGAAAATACGAGCAGTACTTC | CASSRLAGGKYEQYF
TRBD1 | - | TRBJ1-1 | TRBV23-1 | TGCGCCAGCAGTCAATCGTGGGGACAGCAGAGACCTTTGAACACTGAAGCTTTCTTT | CASSQSWGQQRPLNTEAFF
- | - | TRBJ2-1 | TRBV7-2 | TGTGCCAGCAGCTTCCCAGGTGGAATTAGTGTCTCCTACAATGAGCAGTTCTTC | CASSFPGGISVSYNEQFF
TRBD2 | - | TRBJ2-5 | TRBV25-1 | TGTGCCAGCAGTGATAAAAGGTCGGGACTAGCGGGACAAGAGACCCAGTACTTC | CASSDKRSGLAGQETQYF
- | - | TRBJ1-4 | TRBV9 | TGTGCCAGCAGCGCCCGGGGAGGGGCGGGTGAAAAACTGTTTTTT | CASSARGGAGEKLFF
- | - | TRBJ2-3 | TRBV12-3/TRBV12-4 | TGTGCCAGCAGGACAGACGGTACGCAGTATTTT | CASRTDGTQYF
- | - | TRBJ2-7 | TRBV7-6 | TGTGCCAGCAGCCGACTTGAAGGCTCCCACGAGCAGTACTTC | CASSRLEGSHEQYF
- | - | TRBJ1-4 | TRBV7-9 | TGTGCCAGCAGCTTAATCTTGGGCTCCCCAGCCGAAAAACTGTTTTTT | CASSLILGSPAEKLFF
- | - | TRBJ1-3 | TRBV19 | TGTGCCAGTAGTACCCGAGGAGGGAGCGGAAACACCATATATTTT | CASSTRGGSGNTIYF
TRBD1 | once | TRBJ1-5 | TRBV6-2/TRBV6-3 | TGTGCCAGCAGTAGGGGGCGAGCAGGTCAGCCCCAGCATTTT | CASSRGRAGQPQHF
- | once | TRBJ1-2 | TRBV2 | TGTGCCAGCAGTGATCGTCAGAAATATGGCTACACCTTC | CASSDRQKYGYTF
- | - | TRBJ1-3 | TRBV15 | TGTGCCACCAGCAGAGATCGGGGGTCTGGAAACACCATATATTTT | CATSRDRGSGNTIYF
TRBD1 | once | TRBJ1-1 | TRBV19 | TGTGCCAGTAATCGACAGGGGAATTCTGAAGCTTTCTTT | CASNRQGNSEAFF
TRBD2 | - | TRBJ2-2 | TRBV7-3 | TGTGCCAGCAGCTTAGGAGGGTCTAGCGGGATTCAGGAGCTGTTTTTT | CASSLGGSSGIQELFF
- | - | TRBJ2-3 | TRBV28 | TGTGCCAGCAGTTGGCCTCTAGGGGCATCTAGCACAGATACGCAGTATTTT | CASSWPLGASSTDTQYF
TRBD1 | - | TRBJ2-2 | TRBV10-2 | TGCGCCTGCCGGGACAGGTCCACCGGGGAGCTGTTTTTT | CACRDRSTGELFF
- | once | TRBJ2-1 | TRBV5-1 | TGCGCCAGCAGCTGGGGGGACCTTATCAATAGGAATGAGCAGTTCTTC | CASSWGDLINRNEQFF
TRBD2 | - | TRBJ2-3 | TRBV27 | TGTGCCAGCAGGCGACTAGCGGGAGAAGGGAACACGCAGTATTTT | CASRRLAGEGNTQYF
TRBD1 | - | TRBJ2-7 | TRBV5-6 | TGTGCCAGCACCCTGCCGGGGACAGGGACCCTCTACGAGCAGTACTTC | CASTLPGTGTLYEQYF
TRBD1 | - | TRBJ2-4 | TRBV4-2 | TGTGCCAGCAGCCAAGAGGCTGGGACAGCCGTAGCCAAAAACATTCAGTACTTC | CASSQEAGTAVAKNIQYF
- | - | TRBJ1-2 | TRBV5-1 | TGCGCCAGCAGCTTGGATTCTATTGCTACTCAATTAAACTATGGCTACACCTTC | CASSLDSIATQLNYGYTF
- | - | TRBJ1-1 | TRBV27 | TGTGCCAGCTTTTACACAGGGCGCCCTGCTTTCTTT | CASFYTGRPAFF
- | once | TRBJ2-5 | TRBV5-5 | TGTGCCAGCAGCTTGGTTTCGGGGATAGGAGAGACCCAGTACTTC | CASSLVSGIGETQYF
- | - | TRBJ2-2 | TRBV7-3 | TGTGCCAGATCCCCAGGATCGTACACCGGGGAGCTGTTTTTT | CARSPGSYTGELFF
TRBD2 | - | TRBJ2-7 | TRBV6-2/TRBV6-3 | TGTGCCAGCAGCAAACCTTCTAGCGGGAGTCCTTACGAGCAGTACTTC | CASSKPSSGSPYEQYF
- | - | TRBJ1-3 | TRBV28 | TGTGCCAGCAGGCCAATCGGAGAGGGAAACACCATATATTTT | CASRPIGEGNTIYF
- | - | TRBJ2-3 | TRBV28 | TGTGCCAGCAGTTTTTATCGGGATTTAACAGATACGCAGTATTTT | CASSFYRDLTDTQYF
TRBD2 | - | TRBJ2-1 | TRBV7-2 | TGTGCCAGCAGCTTTCCGACTAGCGGTAGTGGGGAGCAGTTCTTC | CASSFPTSGSGEQFF
- | - | TRBJ1-4 | TRBV27 | TGTGCCAGCAGTCCATCCAATGAAAAACTGTTTTTT | CASSPSNEKLFF
TRBD2 | - | TRBJ2-1 | TRBV24-1 | TGTGCCACCAGTGAAAGCGGGAGGGCCAGCGATGAGCAGTTCTTC | CATSESGRASDEQFF
- | - | TRBJ1-5 | TRBV7-6 | TGTGCCAGCAGCTTTAGGGCGGGGGGTTATAGCAATCAGCCCCAGCATTTT | CASSFRAGGYSNQPQHF
- | - | TRBJ2-1 | TRBV29-1 | TGCAGCGTTTATAGGCTAGCGTCCTACAATGAGCAGTTCTTC | CSVYRLASYNEQFF
TRBD1 | few | TRBJ1-5 | TRBV19 | TGTGCCAGTAGTACCCAGACAGGGTCCAATCAGCCCCAGCATTTT | CASSTQTGSNQPQHF
TRBD2 | - | TRBJ2-1 | TRBV15 | TGTGCCACCAGCAGAGCAGGGACTAGCGGGAGTCAGCAGTTCTTC | CATSRAGTSGSQQFF
TRBD2 | once | TRBJ2-7 | TRBV28 | TGTGCCACCAACCCAGCGGGAGGGCGACCCTACGAGCAGTACTTC | CATNPAGGRPYEQYF
TRBD2 | - | TRBJ2-5 | TRBV25-1 | TGTGCCAGCAGTGAATATAGGGGACTAGTAGAGACCCAGTACTTC | CASSEYRGLVETQYF
TRBD1 | - | TRBJ1-5 | TRBV27 | TGTGCCAGCAGCGGGACAGGGGTTCAGCCCCAGCATTTT | CASSGTGVQPQHF
TRBD1 | few | TRBJ1-2 | TRBV5-8 | TGTGCCAGCAGCTTGATGAGGGGGCGAGGAGGCTACACCTTC | CASSLMRGRGGYTF
- | few | TRBJ2-2 | TRBV27 | TGTGCCAGCAGTCCTGACACCGGGGAGCTGTTTTTT | CASSPDTGELFF
- | - | TRBJ2-5 | TRBV2 | TGTGCCAGCATGGGGGGTGTAGGCGAGACCCAGTACTTC | CASMGGVGETQYF
TRBD2 | - | TRBJ2-7 | TRBV18 | TGTGCCAGCTCCCCTATGAGGACTAGCGGGAACTTCTACGAGCAGTACTTC | CASSPMRTSGNFYEQYF
TRBD1 | - | TRBJ1-6 | TRBV18 | TGTGCCAGCTCACCACAACCACCGGGACAGGGGGATTCACCCCTCCACTTT | CASSPQPPGQGDSPLHF
TRBD1 | - | TRBJ2-7 | TRBV30 | TGTGCCTGGAGTGTACTCGGGACAGCCTCCTACGAGCAGTACTTC | CAWSVLGTASYEQYF
- | - | TRBJ2-7 | TRBV3-1/TRBV3-2 | TGTGCCAGCAGCCTGGGGCAGTCTAGTGGGGAGCAGTACTTC | CASSLGQSSGEQYF
TRBD1 | - | TRBJ1-2 | TRBV29-1 | TGCAGCGTCGGACAGGTGACAGATAACTATGGCTACACCTTC | CSVGQVTDNYGYTF
- | - | TRBJ1-2 | TRBV2 | TGTGCCAGCAGCCCACAGGGTATGGAAGGCTACACCTTC | CASSPQGMEGYTF
TRBD2 | - | TRBJ2-1 | TRBV4-3 | TGCGCCAGCAGCCAAGAGGTTGCTAGCGGGAGTAGGAATGAGCAGTTCTTC | CASSQEVASGSRNEQFF
TRBD1 | - | TRBJ1-2 | TRBV2 | TGTGCCAGCAGCCTGGACAGGTTTGATGGCTACACCTTC | CASSLDRFDGYTF
TRBD1 | - | TRBJ1-2 | TRBV27 | TGTGCCAGCAGCAGGACAGGGGTTAACTATGGCTACACCTTC | CASSRTGVNYGYTF
TRBD1 | once | TRBJ1-2 | TRBV7-8 | TGTGCCAGCAGCTTAGGGACAGGGATGAAAGCTAACTATGGCTACACCTTC | CASSLGTGMKANYGYTF